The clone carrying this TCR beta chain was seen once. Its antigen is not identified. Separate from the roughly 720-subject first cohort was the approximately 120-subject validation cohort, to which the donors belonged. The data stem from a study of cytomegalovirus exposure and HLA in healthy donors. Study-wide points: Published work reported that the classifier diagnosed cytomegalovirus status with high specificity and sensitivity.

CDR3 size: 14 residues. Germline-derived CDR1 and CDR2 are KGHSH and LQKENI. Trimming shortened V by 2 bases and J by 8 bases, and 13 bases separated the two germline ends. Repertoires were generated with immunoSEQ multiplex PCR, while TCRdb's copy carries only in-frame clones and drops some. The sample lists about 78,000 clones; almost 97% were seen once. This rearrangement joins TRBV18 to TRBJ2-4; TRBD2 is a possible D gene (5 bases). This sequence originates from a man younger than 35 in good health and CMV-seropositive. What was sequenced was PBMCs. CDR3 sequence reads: CASSPSGDRDIQYF. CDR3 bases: TGTGCCAGCTCACCATCCGGGGATCGGGACATTCAGTACTTC.